The 4 T cell receptor beta chains below were found in one sample sequenced in a study of blood T cell repertoires in COVID-19. The repertoire was sequenced with immunoSEQ multiplex PCR; TCRdb's copy has only in-frame clones and lacks some. Of approximately 180,000 clones in the sample, approximately 85% are singletons; the top ten hold roughly 3%. Sequencing was performed on peripheral blood. The receptors were gathered from a man between 60 and 70 years old with acute or convalescent COVID-19.

This clone was seen a few times. The chain employs TRBV29-1 and TRBJ2-7; 7 nucleotides line up with TRBD1. V was pared by 5 bases and J by 2 bases, with 6 bases of the junction left unmatched. CDR1 is SQVTM and CDR2 is ANQGSEA in the germline V gene. CDR3 length equals 13 residues. Here the CDR3 DNA reads TGCAGCGTTCTCCGGGACAGACCCTACGAGCAGTACTTC. This translates into CSVLRDRPYEQYF.

The rearrangement joins TRBV28 to TRBJ1-1; 7 positions match TRBD1. Germline V gene sequence: CDR1 MDHEN, CDR2 SYDVKM. CDR3 length equals 15 residues. J lost 3 bases, V lost 6 bases, and 10 bases had no gene match. DNA for the CDR3: TGTGCCAGCAGGAGAAGGGGGCGTTCGGACACTGAAGCTTTCTTT. Translating gives CASRRRGRSDTEAFF.

This sequence joins TRBV7-9 and TRBJ2-7; D call uncertain. Between the trimmed V and J ends, which lost 1 base and 7 bases, there was a span of 8 bases. CDR1 is SEHNR, CDR2 FQNEAQ, per germline (reference sequence). CDR3 length: 12 amino acids. The CDR3 DNA is TGTGCCAGCAGCTTAGGATCGCGGGAGCAGTACTTC. It codes for CASSLGSREQYF.

The rearrangement joins TRBV9 to TRBJ2-1, with a weak D call TRBD2 (5 bases). The CDR3 length is 15 residues. Germline CDR1 reads SGDLS; CDR2 reads YYNGEE. V was pared by 4 bases and J by 3 bases, with 14 bases between. The CDR3 region is CASSSTTWGYNEQFF. CDR3 DNA sequence: TGTGCCAGCAGCTCGACTACATGGGGCTACAATGAGCAGTTCTTC.